The sequence of this TCR beta chain was determined in a study of blood T cell repertoires in COVID-19. For the study at large: Spain, Italy and the United States supplied samples that represented acute and convalescent COVID-19.

Original handling: The assay estimated nucleated cells by amplifying reference gene primers. Produced via immunoSEQ multiplex PCR; TCRdb's table is partial and in-frame only. From that table come the V and J calls and clone size; the DNA was used to work out D and trimming. The sample has approximately 66,000 clones; around 67% are singletons. Source material: peripheral blood. The TCR sequence derives from a man aged 60-69 years with acute or convalescent COVID-19.

CDR3 protein: CASSVDTGDQETQYF. The CDR3 bases are TGTGCCAGCAGCGTAGATACAGGGGACCAAGAGACCCAGTACTTC. The chain uses TRBV9 and TRBJ2-5, with 7 bases fitting TRBD1. Germline CDR1 is SGDLS and CDR2 is YYNGEE. This CDR3 comprises 15 residues. The trim removed 0 bases at V and 0 bases at J, leaving 2 bases unmatched.